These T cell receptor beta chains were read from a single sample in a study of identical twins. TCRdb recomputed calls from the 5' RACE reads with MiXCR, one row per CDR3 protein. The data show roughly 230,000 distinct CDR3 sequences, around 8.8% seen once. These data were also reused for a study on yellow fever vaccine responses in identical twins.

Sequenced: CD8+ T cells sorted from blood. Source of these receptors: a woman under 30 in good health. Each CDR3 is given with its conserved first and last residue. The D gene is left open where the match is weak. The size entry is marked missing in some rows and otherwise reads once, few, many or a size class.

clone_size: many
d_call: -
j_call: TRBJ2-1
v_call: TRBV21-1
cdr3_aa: CASSKDGASYNEQFF
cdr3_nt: TGTGCCAGCAGCAAAGATGGGGCTAGTTACAATGAGCAGTTCTTC

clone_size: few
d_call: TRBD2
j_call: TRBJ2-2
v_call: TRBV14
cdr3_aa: CASSQTGTSFPGELFF
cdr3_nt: TGTGCCAGCAGCCAGACCGGGACTAGCTTCCCCGGGGAGCTGTTTTTT

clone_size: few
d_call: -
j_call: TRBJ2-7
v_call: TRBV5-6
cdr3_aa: CASSLFGFNYEQYF
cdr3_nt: TGTGCCAGCAGCTTGTTCGGGTTTAACTACGAGCAGTACTTC

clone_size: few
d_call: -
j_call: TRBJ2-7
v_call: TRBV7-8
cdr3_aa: CASSIWGAGEQYF
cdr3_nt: TGTGCCAGCAGCATCTGGGGGGCGGGTGAGCAGTACTTC

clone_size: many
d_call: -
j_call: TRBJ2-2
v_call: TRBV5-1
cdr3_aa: CASSLSRDNTGELFF
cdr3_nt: TGCGCCAGCAGCTTGTCACGGGACAACACCGGGGAGCTGTTTTTT

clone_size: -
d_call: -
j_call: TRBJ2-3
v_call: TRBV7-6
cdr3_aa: CASSLGTEDSTDTQYF
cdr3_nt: TGTGCCAGCAGCTTAGGGACCGAAGATAGCACAGATACGCAGTATTTT

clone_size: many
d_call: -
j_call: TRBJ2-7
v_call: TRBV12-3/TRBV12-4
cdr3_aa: CASSFASYEQYF
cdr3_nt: TGTGCCAGCAGTTTTGCCTCCTACGAGCAGTACTTC

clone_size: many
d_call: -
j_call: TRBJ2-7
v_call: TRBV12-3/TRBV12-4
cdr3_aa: CASSWANLIYEQYF
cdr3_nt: TGTGCCAGCAGTTGGGCTAATCTTATCTACGAGCAGTACTTC

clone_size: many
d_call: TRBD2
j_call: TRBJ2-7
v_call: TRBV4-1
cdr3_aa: CASSLRTSDYEQYF
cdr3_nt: TGCGCCAGCAGCCTAAGGACTAGCGACTACGAGCAGTACTTC

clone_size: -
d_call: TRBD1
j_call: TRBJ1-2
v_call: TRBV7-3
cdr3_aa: CASSPWTGPSPNYGYTF
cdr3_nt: TGTGCCAGCAGCCCGTGGACAGGGCCCTCTCCTAACTATGGCTACACCTTC

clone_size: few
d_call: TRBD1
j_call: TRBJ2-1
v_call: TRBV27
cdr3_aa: CASMHRGYNEQFF
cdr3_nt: TGTGCCAGCATGCACAGGGGATACAATGAGCAGTTCTTC

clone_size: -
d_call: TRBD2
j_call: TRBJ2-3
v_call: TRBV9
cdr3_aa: CASSVVLAGESDTQYF
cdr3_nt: TGTGCCAGCAGCGTAGTACTAGCGGGGGAGTCAGATACGCAGTATTTT

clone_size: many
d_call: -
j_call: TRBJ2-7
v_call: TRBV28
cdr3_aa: CASSLAVVDQENF
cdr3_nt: TGTGCCAGCAGTTTGGCCGTGGTGGATCAGGAGAACTTC

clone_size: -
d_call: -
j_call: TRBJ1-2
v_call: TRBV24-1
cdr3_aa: CATSDFGSGDGYTF
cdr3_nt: TGTGCCACCAGTGATTTTGGGTCAGGGGACGGCTACACCTTC

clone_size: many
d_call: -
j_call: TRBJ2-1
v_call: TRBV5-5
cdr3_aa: CASSLQGGDNEQFF
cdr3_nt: TGTGCCAGCAGCTTGCAGGGAGGAGACAATGAGCAGTTCTTC

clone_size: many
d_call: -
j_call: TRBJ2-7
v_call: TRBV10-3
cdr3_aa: CAISANTLGRYEQYF
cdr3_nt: TGTGCCATCAGTGCCAACACACTTGGGCGCTACGAGCAGTACTTC

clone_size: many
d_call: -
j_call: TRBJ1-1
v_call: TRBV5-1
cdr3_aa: CASSLRSGVDEAFF
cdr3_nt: TGCGCCAGCAGCTTAAGGTCAGGGGTCGATGAAGCTTTCTTT

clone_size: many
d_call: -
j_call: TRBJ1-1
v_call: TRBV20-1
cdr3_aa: CSALPGTGATEAFF
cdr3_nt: TGCAGTGCTCTACCCGGGACGGGAGCCACTGAAGCTTTCTTT

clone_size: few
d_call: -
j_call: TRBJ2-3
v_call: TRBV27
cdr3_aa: CASSLIPGRGTDTQYF
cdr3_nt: TGTGCCAGCAGTTTAATTCCGGGGAGGGGGACAGATACGCAGTATTTT

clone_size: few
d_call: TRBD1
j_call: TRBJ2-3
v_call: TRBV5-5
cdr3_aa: CASSLGQVEWYF
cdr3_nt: TGTGCCAGCAGCCTGGGACAGGTGGAGTGGTATTTT

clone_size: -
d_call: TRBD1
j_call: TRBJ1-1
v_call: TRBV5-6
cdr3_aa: CASSPPDREVTEAFF
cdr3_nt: TGTGCCAGCAGCCCCCCGGACAGGGAGGTGACTGAAGCTTTCTTT

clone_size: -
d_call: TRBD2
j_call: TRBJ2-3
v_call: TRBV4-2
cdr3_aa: CASSQDVTSGVGDTQYF
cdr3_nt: TGTGCCAGCAGCCAAGATGTAACTAGCGGAGTCGGAGATACGCAGTATTTT

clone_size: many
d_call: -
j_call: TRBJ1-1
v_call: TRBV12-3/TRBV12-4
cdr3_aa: CASSPLEGMNTEAFF
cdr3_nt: TGTGCCAGCAGTCCTCTGGAAGGGATGAACACTGAAGCTTTCTTT

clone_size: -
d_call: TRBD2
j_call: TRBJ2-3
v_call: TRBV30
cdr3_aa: CAWQLAGGHTDTQYF
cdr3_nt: TGTGCCTGGCAACTAGCGGGGGGCCACACAGATACGCAGTATTTT

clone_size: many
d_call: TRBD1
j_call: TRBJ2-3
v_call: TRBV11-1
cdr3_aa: CASSPRTGPFSSTDTQYF
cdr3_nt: TGTGCCAGCAGCCCTAGGACAGGGCCCTTTTCTAGCACAGATACGCAGTATTTT

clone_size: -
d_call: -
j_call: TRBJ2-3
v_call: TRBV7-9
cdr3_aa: CASSLEASFTDTQYF
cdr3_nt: TGTGCCAGCAGCTTAGAAGCCTCCTTCACAGATACGCAGTATTTT

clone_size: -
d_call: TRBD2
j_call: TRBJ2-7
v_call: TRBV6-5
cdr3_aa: CASSYDGTIYEQYF
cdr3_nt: TGTGCCAGCAGTTACGATGGGACTATCTACGAGCAGTACTTC

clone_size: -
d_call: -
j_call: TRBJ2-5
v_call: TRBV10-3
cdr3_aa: CAISEPTLQETQYF
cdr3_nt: TGTGCCATCAGTGAGCCGACCCTCCAAGAGACCCAGTACTTC

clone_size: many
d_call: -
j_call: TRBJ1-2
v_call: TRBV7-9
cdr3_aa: CASSPPGADYGYTF
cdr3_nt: TGTGCCAGCAGCCCCCCCGGGGCGGACTATGGCTACACCTTC

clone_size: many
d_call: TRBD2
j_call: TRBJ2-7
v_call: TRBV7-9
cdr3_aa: CASSYSGGLYEQYF
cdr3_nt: TGTGCCAGCAGCTATAGCGGGGGCCTCTACGAGCAGTACTTC

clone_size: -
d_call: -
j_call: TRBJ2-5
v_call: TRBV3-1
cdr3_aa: CASSERGEGETQYF
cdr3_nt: TGTGCCAGCAGCGAGAGGGGCGAGGGAGAGACCCAGTACTTC

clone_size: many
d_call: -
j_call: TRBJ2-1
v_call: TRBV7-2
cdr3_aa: CASSRRFNEQFF
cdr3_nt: TGTGCCAGCAGCCGTAGATTCAATGAGCAGTTCTTC

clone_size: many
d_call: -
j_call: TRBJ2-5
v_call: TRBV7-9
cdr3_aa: CASSLLSQGLTQETQYF
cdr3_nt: TGTGCCAGCAGCTTACTAAGCCAGGGACTGACCCAAGAGACCCAGTACTTC

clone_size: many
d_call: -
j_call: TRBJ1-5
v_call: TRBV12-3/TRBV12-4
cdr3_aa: CASSLGVPSNQPQHF
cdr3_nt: TGTGCCAGCAGTTTGGGCGTTCCGAGCAATCAGCCCCAGCATTTT

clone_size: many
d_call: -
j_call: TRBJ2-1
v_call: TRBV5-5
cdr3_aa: CASSLFGGPYNEQFF
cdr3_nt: TGTGCCAGCAGCTTATTTGGGGGACCCTACAATGAGCAGTTCTTC

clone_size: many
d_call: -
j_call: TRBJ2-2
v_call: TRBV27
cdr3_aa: CASSLWMTGELFF
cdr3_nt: TGTGCCAGCAGCTTATGGATGACCGGGGAGCTGTTTTTT

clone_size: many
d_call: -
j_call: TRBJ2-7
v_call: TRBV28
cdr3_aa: CASSLYTGDTPPPYEQYF
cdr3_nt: TGTGCCAGCAGTTTATATACGGGAGACACACCACCACCCTACGAGCAGTACTTC

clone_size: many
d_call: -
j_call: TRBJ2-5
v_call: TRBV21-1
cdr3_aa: CASSSRGTPFGETQYF
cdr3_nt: TGTGCCAGCAGCTCTCGGGGGACACCCTTCGGGGAGACCCAGTACTTC

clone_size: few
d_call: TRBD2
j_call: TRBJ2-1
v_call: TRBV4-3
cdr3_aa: CASSQGTSEYNEQFF
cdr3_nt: TGCGCCAGCAGCCAAGGGACTAGCGAGTACAATGAGCAGTTCTTC

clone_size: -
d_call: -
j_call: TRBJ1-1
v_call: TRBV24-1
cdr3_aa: CATSEGRGNTEAFF
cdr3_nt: TGTGCCACCAGTGAAGGACGAGGGAACACTGAAGCTTTCTTT

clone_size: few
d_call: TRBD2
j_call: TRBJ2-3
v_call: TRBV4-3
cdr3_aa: CASSQVAGLSTDTQYF
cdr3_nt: TGCGCCAGCAGCCAAGTAGCGGGGCTAAGCACAGATACGCAGTATTTT

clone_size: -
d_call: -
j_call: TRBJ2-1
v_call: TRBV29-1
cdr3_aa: CSVENRVDEQFF
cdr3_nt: TGCAGCGTTGAAAATCGGGTAGATGAGCAGTTCTTC

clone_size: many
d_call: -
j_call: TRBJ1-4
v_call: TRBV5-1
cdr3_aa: CASSLLDGNEKLFF
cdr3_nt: TGCGCCAGCAGCTTGTTGGATGGGAATGAAAAACTGTTTTTT

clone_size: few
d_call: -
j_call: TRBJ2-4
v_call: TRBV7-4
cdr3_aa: CASSLPNLMTDATLAKNIQYF
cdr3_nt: TGTGCCAGCAGCTTACCCAATCTTATGACAGACGCCACACTAGCCAAAAACATTCAGTACTTC

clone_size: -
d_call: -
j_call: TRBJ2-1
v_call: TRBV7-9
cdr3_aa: CATGREGYNEQFF
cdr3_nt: TGTGCGACGGGGCGGGAAGGTTACAATGAGCAGTTCTTC

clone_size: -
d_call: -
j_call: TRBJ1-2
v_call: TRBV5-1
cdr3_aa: CASSFEGGGYGYTF
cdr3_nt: TGCGCCAGCAGCTTCGAAGGGGGGGGCTATGGCTACACCTTC

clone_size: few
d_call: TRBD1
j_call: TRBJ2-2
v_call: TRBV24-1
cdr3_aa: CATSDLGQDAGELFF
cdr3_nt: TGTGCCACCAGTGATTTGGGACAGGACGCCGGGGAGCTGTTTTTT

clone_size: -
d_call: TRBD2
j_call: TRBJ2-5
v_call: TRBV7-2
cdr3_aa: CASSWWGSGGSETQYF
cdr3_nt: TGTGCCAGCAGCTGGTGGGGTAGCGGGGGGTCAGAGACCCAGTACTTC

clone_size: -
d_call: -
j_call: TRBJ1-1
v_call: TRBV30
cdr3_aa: CAGQDSPNTEAFF
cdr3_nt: TGTGCCGGGCAGGACAGCCCGAACACTGAAGCTTTCTTT

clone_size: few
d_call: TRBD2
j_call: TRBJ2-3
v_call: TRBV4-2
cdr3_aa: CASSPWTSGGAVDTQYF
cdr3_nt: TGTGCCAGCAGCCCCTGGACTAGCGGGGGGGCCGTAGATACGCAGTATTTT

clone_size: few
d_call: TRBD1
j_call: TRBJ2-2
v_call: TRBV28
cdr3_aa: CASSLPGQGGSTGELFF
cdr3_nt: TGTGCCAGCAGTTTACCCGGACAGGGGGGATCCACCGGGGAGCTGTTTTTT

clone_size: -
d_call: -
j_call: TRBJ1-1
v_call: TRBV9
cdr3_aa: CASSVAETVNTEAFF
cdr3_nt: TGTGCCAGCAGCGTAGCTGAGACAGTGAACACTGAAGCTTTCTTT

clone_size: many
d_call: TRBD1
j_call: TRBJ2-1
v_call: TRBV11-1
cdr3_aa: CASSFDAGGDEQFF
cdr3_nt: TGTGCCAGCAGCTTCGACGCAGGGGGCGATGAGCAGTTCTTC

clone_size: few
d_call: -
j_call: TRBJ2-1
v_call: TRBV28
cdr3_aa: CASNPNVPVDEQFF
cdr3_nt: TGTGCCAGCAACCCAAACGTCCCGGTGGATGAGCAGTTCTTC